This record covers a single T cell receptor (beta chain). What it binds is not known. The record originates from a study of monozygotic twins with inflammatory bowel disease. Study results and limitations: Relative clonotype sharing with others was diminished in IBD patients versus healthy twins, particularly with disease activity.

This CDR3 spans 14 amino acids. Germline-derived CDR1 and CDR2 are SGHTA and FQGNSA. Using the 5' RACE reads, TCRdb records one entry per CDR3 protein without DNA. The sample includes roughly 300,000 distinct CDR3 sequences. Collection yielded 2 to 3 ml of blood per donor. The material sequenced was blood. The sequence derives from a human donor with ulcerative colitis or Crohn's disease, or a healthy co-twin of an affected twin (not recorded which). This sequence joins TRBV7-2 and TRBJ2-3. This CDR3 is CASSLGGLGDTQYF. Full variable domain (remainder filled in from reference TRBV7-2 and TRBJ2-3): GAGVSQSPSNKVTEKGKDVELRCDPISGHTALYWYRQSLGQGLEFLIYFQGNSAPDKSGLPSDRFSAERTGGSVSTLTIQRTQQEDSAVYLCASSLGGLGDTQYFGPGTRLTVL.